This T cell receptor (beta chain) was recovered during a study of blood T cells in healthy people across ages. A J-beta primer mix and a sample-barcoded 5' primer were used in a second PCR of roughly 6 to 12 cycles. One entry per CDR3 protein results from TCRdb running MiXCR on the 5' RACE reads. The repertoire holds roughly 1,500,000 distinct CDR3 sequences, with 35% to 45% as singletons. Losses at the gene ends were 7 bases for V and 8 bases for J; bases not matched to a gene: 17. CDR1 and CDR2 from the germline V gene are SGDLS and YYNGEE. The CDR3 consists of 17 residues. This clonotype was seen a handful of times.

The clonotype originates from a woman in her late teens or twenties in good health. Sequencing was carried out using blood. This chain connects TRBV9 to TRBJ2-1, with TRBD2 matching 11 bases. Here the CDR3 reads CASGVTQGLAVLDEQFF. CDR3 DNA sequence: TGTGCCAGCGGGGTAACCCAGGGACTAGCGGTACTGGATGAGCAGTTCTTC.